Sequencing of this T cell receptor beta chain was carried out in a study of T cells after yellow fever vaccination (dated by TCRdb to 2018 to 2020). Regarding the study in general: The SMART-Seq v4 Ultra Low Input RNA kit was used to prepare libraries from fractions with low cell numbers. To track T-cell clones before and after primary and booster YFV17D yellow fever vaccination, bulk TCR alpha and beta repertoires were sequenced longitudinally. Two healthy male donors, one aged 18 to 30 and one aged 30 to 40 years, were included in the cohort. Blood was drawn at multiple timepoints before and after primary and secondary immunization, with bulk PBMC replicates and cell subsets isolated. The investigation overall reported the following: The secondary T-cell response was weaker than the primary response but faster, peaking on day 5 instead of day 15. Computational filtering was needed because FACS-sorted repertoires could contain abundant contaminating clonotypes from the bulk population. After the booster, most clones that had expanded after primary vaccination were detected again (roughly 96% of CD4 and more than 80% of CD8), suggesting broad maintenance of memory. A small share of clonotypes occurred in both CD4 and CD8 compartments, likely arising from convergent recombination. Only a couple of donors were included in the study, so the extent to which the findings can be generalized is limited.

The label giving this sample's treatment or condition can be read as: live attenuated yellow fever vaccine strain. PBMCs were isolated from peripheral blood using a standard Ficoll-Paque protocol. CD4 and CD8 T-cell fractions were isolated with Dynabeads CD4 and CD8 positive selection kits. RNA was extracted with TriZol from bulk PBMCs, CD4 and CD8 fractions, and dextramer-positive and dextramer-negative fractions. This clonotype has ten or more counts. Its recognized antigen is unknown. The input lacks base qualities; no much larger clone sits a single base away. The instrument was an Illumina NovaSeq 6000. TCR cDNA was made using 5'RACE template switching, a step that added a universal primer site and unique molecular identifiers. Priming of cDNA synthesis was performed from both the TCR alpha and TCR beta constant segments. Libraries were amplified in two PCR steps, with sample barcodes and sequencing adapters added in the second step. Sequencing of libraries was performed on Illumina HiSeq 2500 (2x100 bp) or NovaSeq (2x150 bp). The original pipeline was this. MIGEC was used to demultiplex reads and collapse the reads into UMI consensus sequences, and MiXCR was used for V(D)J alignment. Vaccine-responding clonotypes were defined with edgeR using replicate PBMC samples, requiring FDR below 0.01 and a log2 fold change above 5 up to day 15. Each bulk clonotype received a CD4 or CD8 identity based on whether the sequenced CD4 or CD8 repertoire contained that clonotype at higher abundance. TCRdb reanalyzed the raw reads on its own, using fastp at Q25 for trimming and MiXCR for clone calling, and kept in-frame beta chains. Each entry is one CDR3 protein sequence, shown with its most common DNA and genes. For this entry, the V and J calls and clone size follow TCRdb and not the study's own pipeline. In this sample the table shows 150,000 to 200,000 distinct CDR3 sequences, approximately 9.9% of which occur a single time. The ten largest account for approximately 39% of the sample.

The germline V gene encodes CDR1 MNHEY and CDR2 SMNVEV (reference sequence). Its CDR3 holds 13 amino acids, cysteine through phenylalanine. CDR3 DNA only is kept here, 39 bases in frame from base 1. At the junction V is shortened by 3 bases and J by 5 bases, with 10 bases in between. The TCR was taken from a man between 18 and 29 years old who received the YFV17D yellow fever vaccine. This chain is built from TRBV27 and TRBJ2-5, with the D gene not confidently named. Sequencing was performed on CD8+ T cells sorted from PBMCs, taken 45 days after the yellow fever booster vaccination. The CDR3: CASSFSQTETQYF. Here is the DNA: TGTGCCAGCAGTTTTTCGCAGACGGAGACCCAGTACTTC.